Each of the 22 T cell receptor beta chains below was sequenced from the same sample in a study of T cells in Graves' hyperthyroidism and ophthalmopathy. Template material for amplifying TCR beta CDR3 regions consisted of RNA transcripts. The TCR CDR3 first-round RT-PCR relied on the HTBI primer set. Using its own MiXCR run on the multiplex PCR reads, TCRdb lists one record per CDR3 protein. The data contain about 600,000 distinct CDR3 sequences, about a sixth of them singletons. The sample comprised blood. The source is a woman aged 40 to 50 with Graves' ophthalmopathy.

This clonotype was picked up many times. The genes are TRBV28 and TRBJ1-2; D ambiguous. Germline values: CDR1 MDHEN, CDR2 SYDVKM. The CDR3 extends over 14 amino acids. The V end was cut by 3 bases, the J end by 4 bases, with 12 bases between. The CDR3, as DNA: TGTGCCAGCAGTTTGCGTCAAGACGGCTATGGCTACACCTTC. This encodes CASSLRQDGYGYTF.

Only a few counts were recorded for this clonotype. CDR3 amino acids: CAISESGSGNTIYF. Written as DNA, the CDR3 is TGTGCCATCAGTGAGTCAGGCAGTGGAAACACCATATATTTT. The chain joins TRBV10-3 to TRBJ1-3; D not resolved. V lost 0 bases and J lost 3, with 6 bases in between. CDR3 length: 14 amino acids. Germline V gene data show CDR1 as ENHRY and CDR2 as SYGVKD.

This clonotype was detected ten times or more. V and J are TRBV6-1 and TRBJ2-7; perhaps D is TRBD1 or TRBD2 (5 bases each). Trimming shortened V by 0 bases and J by 2 bases, and 14 bases separated the two germline ends. Germline values: CDR1 MNHNS, CDR2 SASEGT. This CDR3 is 16 amino acids long. CDR3 sequence (DNA): TGTGCCAGCAGTGAAGCCGGGACCAGAGGGGCCTACGAGCAGTACTTC. Translation: CASSEAGTRGAYEQYF.

In its sample, this clonotype was seen many times. The rearrangement uses TRBV7-2 and TRBJ2-5; tentative D call: TRBD1 (5 bases). Looked up from germline, CDR1 is SGHTA and CDR2 is FQGNSA. V was clipped by 2 bases and J by 5 bases, with 9 bases between them. This CDR3 is built from 13 residues. This chain's CDR3 is CASSLTKGETQYF. Here the CDR3 DNA reads TGTGCCAGCAGCTTAACTAAGGGGGAGACCCAGTACTTC.

At least ten counts were recorded for this clonotype. The chain couples TRBV28 to TRBJ2-1; D possibly corresponds to TRBD2 (6 bases). The CDR3 runs 14 residues. The germline V and J ends were trimmed by 5 bases and 9 bases, with 17 bases remaining between them. Germline V gene lookup returns CDR1 MDHEN and CDR2 SYDVKM. Here the CDR3 reads CASSPGGPRSEQFF. In DNA form, the CDR3 reads TGTGCCAGCAGTCCCGGAGGGCCTCGGAGTGAGCAGTTCTTC.

This clonotype was found many times. The chain recombines TRBV29-1 with TRBJ2-1; no definite D call. The CDR3 loop spans 11 amino acids. Trimming stripped 3 bases from V and 10 bases from J, with 10 bases between. Germline values: CDR1 SQVTM, CDR2 ANQGSEA. CDR3 amino acids: CSVDEYREQFF. CDR3 sequence (DNA): TGCAGCGTTGACGAGTACAGAGAGCAGTTCTTC.

The gene calls are TRBV5-1 and TRBJ2-3; a weak D match, TRBD2 (5 bases). Germline values: CDR1 SGHRS, CDR2 YFSETQ. The CDR3 sequence is 14 residues long. Trimming removed 6 bases from V and 4 bases from J, with 15 bases in between. The CDR3 DNA reads as TGCGCCAGCAAGGCGACTATTGATTCAGATACGCAGTATTTT. Translated, it gives CASKATIDSDTQYF.

This clonotype occurred many times. This chain uses TRBV7-6 with TRBJ1-1; 7 nucleotides agree with TRBD1. CDR1 and CDR2 (germline): SGHVS, FNYEAQ. Trimming took 5 bases from V and 4 from J; bases not matched to a gene: 10. This CDR3 has 15 amino acids. The CDR3 spells CASSRQGEGGTEAFF. In DNA form, the CDR3 reads TGTGCCAGCAGCCGACAGGGAGAGGGAGGCACTGAAGCTTTCTTT.

V and J are TRBV12-5 and TRBJ1-1, with a possible D match to TRBD1 (5 bases). There are 14 residues in the CDR3. CDR1 LGHNT and CDR2 FRNRAP come from the germline V gene. V lost 5 bases and J lost 2, with 12 bases in between. The CDR3 loop is CASGLTTANTEAFF. For the CDR3, the DNA is TGTGCTAGTGGTCTAACGACAGCTAACACTGAAGCTTTCTTT. Filled out from reference TRBV12-5 and TRBJ1-1, the complete variable domain reads DARVTQTPRHKVTEMGQEVTMRCQPILGHNTVFWYRQTMMQGLELLAYFRNRAPLDDSGMPKDRFSAEMPDATLATLKIQPSEPRDSAVYFCASGLTTANTEAFFGQGTRLTVV.

A word on this clonotype: Just one base apart from a much larger clone, this may be a read error. The chain is built from TRBV2 and TRBJ2-1; D is unresolved. CDR3 length: 14 amino acids. Germline CDR1 is SNHLY and CDR2 is FYNNEI. The V end lost 8 bases, the J end lost 4 bases, and 15 bases lay between the germline ends. CDR3 in amino acids: CASLPVGIYNEQFF. CDR3 nucleotide sequence: TGTGCCAGCTTGCCGGTCGGTATTTACAATGAGCAGTTCTTC.

The V call is TRBV18, the J call TRBJ1-1; tentatively, D is TRBD1 (5 bases). This CDR3 contains 16 residues. Trimming stripped 2 bases from V and 1 base from J, with 14 bases between. Germline CDR1 is KGHSH and CDR2 is LQKENI. CDR3 coding DNA: TGTGCCAGCTCACCATCATATGGGGCAGGGAACACTGAAGCTTTCTTT. Amino acid sequence: CASSPSYGAGNTEAFF.

In regard to this clonotype: A much larger clone differs from this one at a single base, so this may be a read error. The chain is built from TRBV3-1 and TRBJ2-2; tentative D call: TRBD1 (7 bases). The CDR3 extends over 14 amino acids. Germline loops: CDR1 LGHDT, CDR2 YNNKEL (reference sequence). The CDR3 DNA follows: TGTGCCAGCAGCCTACAGGGGTCTACCGGGGGGCTGTTTTTT. It is translated as CASSLQGSTGGLFF. Looking up the rest from reference TRBV3-1 and TRBJ2-2 gives the full variable domain: DTAVSQTPKYLVTQMGNDKSIKCEQNLGHDTMYWYKQDSKKFLKIMFSYNNKELIINETVPNRFSPKSPDKAHLNLHINSLELGDSAVYFCASSLQGSTGGLFFGEGSRLTVL.

With respect to this clonotype: This clone may be a read error of a much larger clone one base away. The V call is TRBV18, the J call TRBJ2-3, with D unresolved. Trimming stripped 1 base from V and 10 bases from J, with 15 bases between. Germline V CDR1 and CDR2: KGHSH, LQKENI. This CDR3 is 14 amino acids long. CDR3: CASSPQLDLVAQYF. The CDR3 nucleotides read TGTGCCAGCTCACCACAGCTGGATTTGGTCGCGCAGTATTTT.

This clonotype was seen more than once but under ten times. V usage is TRBV6-2 or TRBV6-3 and J usage is TRBJ2-3, with 14 bases fitting TRBD2. V lost 6 bases, J lost 4 bases, and 18 bases stayed unmatched. This CDR3 comprises 20 residues. CDR1 and CDR2 (germline): MNHEY, SVGEGT. CDR3 bases: TGTGCCAGCAGCGGAGGACTAGCGGGAGGATTGGAGGTGGTCCCAGATACGCAGTATTTT. The encoded protein is CASSGGLAGGLEVVPDTQYF.

V is TRBV27 and J is TRBJ1-6; D unclear. This CDR3 spans 13 amino acids. Germline-derived CDR1 and CDR2 are MNHEY and SMNVEV (reference sequence). Deletions cut 5 bases from V and 8 bases from J, with 10 bases between. The CDR3 region is CASSRDWDSPLHF. Written as DNA, the CDR3 is TGTGCCAGCAGTCGGGATTGGGATTCACCCCTCCACTTT.

This clonotype was seen many times. CDR3 loop: CSARGGVSYNEQFF. DNA for the CDR3: TGCAGTGCTAGAGGCGGGGTCTCCTACAATGAGCAGTTCTTC. The V and J genes are TRBV20-1 and TRBJ2-1, with D possibly matching TRBD2 (6 bases). Germline CDR1 and CDR2: DFQATT and SNEGSKA (reference sequence). V was trimmed by 1 base and J by 0 bases, leaving 7 bases between them. The CDR3 has 14 residues.

In its sample, this clonotype was seen a few times. J is TRBJ1-5 and V is TRBV6-1, with D uncertain. Trimming removed 6 bases from V and 4 bases from J, with 7 bases in between. Looked up from germline, CDR1 is MNHNS and CDR2 is SASEGT. This CDR3 has 12 residues. DNA of the CDR3: TGTGCCAGCAGACAGCATAATCAGCCCCAGCATTTT. Translation: CASRQHNQPQHF.

This clonotype was observed many times. The chain links TRBV5-1 to TRBJ2-3, with TRBD2 matching 10 bases. Trimming cost V 8 bases and J 5 bases; bases outside gene matches: 11. The CDR3 covers 15 residues. CDR1 and CDR2 (germline): SGHRS, YFSETQ. This CDR3 reads CASGGAGGPVDTQYF. In DNA form, the CDR3 reads TGCGCCAGTGGAGGAGCGGGGGGGCCGGTAGATACGCAGTATTTT.

The chain combines TRBV28 with TRBJ1-3, with unresolved D. This CDR3 comprises 16 residues. Germline CDR1 is MDHEN and CDR2 is SYDVKM. Deletions cut 2 bases from V and 5 bases from J, with 16 bases between. The CDR3, as DNA: TGTGCCAGCAGTTTAAAGTCGGCGGGGAGGCGAAACACCATATATTTT. It translates to CASSLKSAGRRNTIYF. Variable domain in full (rest from reference TRBV28 and TRBJ1-3): DVKVTQSSRYLVKRTGEKVFLECVQDMDHENMFWYRQDPGLGLRLIYFSYDVKMKEKGDIPEGYSVSREKKERFSLILESASTNQTSMYLCASSLKSAGRRNTIYFGEGSWLTVV.

This clonotype was detected many times. J is TRBJ2-5 and V is TRBV12-3 or TRBV12-4; weak D call: TRBD2 (6 bases). This CDR3 has 14 residues. V lost 3 bases and J 10 bases, leaving 18 bases between the germline ends. Here the CDR3 reads CASSLGGTIPDQYF. The CDR3 nucleotides read TGTGCCAGCAGTTTGGGCGGGACCATTCCCGACCAGTACTTC.

This chain links TRBV19 with TRBJ1-4; D gene ambiguous. In germline, CDR1 is LNHDA, CDR2 SQIVND (reference sequence). CDR3 length: 14 residues. Trimming stripped 5 bases from V and 7 bases from J, with 14 bases between. The CDR3 loop is CASSFGNMTEKLFF. The DNA of the CDR3 is TGTGCCAGTAGTTTCGGAAATATGACTGAAAAACTGTTTTTT.

In this sample, this clonotype turned up many times. The chain couples TRBV2 to TRBJ2-1, with 7 bases lining up with TRBD2. This CDR3 is 17 amino acids long. V shed 8 bases, J shed 4 bases, and the junction held 17 bases outside the gene matches. Germline values: CDR1 SNHLY, CDR2 FYNNEI. CDR3 coding DNA: TGTGCCAGCCAGTATAGGCGGGAGACTCCCCAGTACAATGAGCAGTTCTTC. Translation: CASQYRRETPQYNEQFF.